Presented here are 24 T cell receptor beta chains from one specimen sequenced in a study of blood T cell repertoires in COVID-19. The table came from immunoSEQ multiplex PCR; TCRdb's copy has only in-frame clones and leaves some out. The table records 320,000 or so clones, roughly 90% of them present only once. Specimen: PBMCs or T cells enriched from blood (not recorded which). These receptor sequences come from a woman aged 25-40 years who had recovered from COVID-19.

V and J are TRBV5-1 and TRBJ2-7, with a weak D call TRBD2 (6 bases). The V and J ends lost 0 bases and 5 bases respectively, with 12 bases between them. The CDR3 length is 14 residues. Germline CDR1 is SGHRS and CDR2 is YFSETQ. CDR3 DNA: TGCGCCAGCAGCTTGGAGGGACTGACTAACGAGCAGTACTTC. Translated, it gives CASSLEGLTNEQYF.

V usage is TRBV7-9 and J usage is TRBJ1-2; D gene ambiguous. In germline, CDR1 is SEHNR, CDR2 FQNEAQ (reference sequence). The V and J ends lost 1 base and 6 bases respectively, with 9 bases between them. The CDR3 contains 13 residues. For the CDR3, the DNA is TGTGCCAGCAGCTTAGATCTCGCGGATGGCTACACCTTC. Protein product: CASSLDLADGYTF.

This chain joins TRBV7-9 and TRBJ1-1, with D possibly being TRBD1 (5 bases). The CDR3 consists of 13 residues. The V gene's germline CDR1 is SEHNR and CDR2 FQNEAQ (reference sequence). V was trimmed by 6 bases and J by 4 bases, leaving 12 bases between them. In nucleotides, the CDR3 is TGTGCCAGCAGTCTATCAGGGATCACTGAAGCTTTCTTT. Translating it yields CASSLSGITEAFF.

The genes are TRBV15 and TRBJ2-7; TRBD1 aligns across 10 bases. Germline loops: CDR1 LNHNV, CDR2 YYDKDF (reference sequence). V gave up 1 base and J gave up 1 base; unmatched junction bases: 1. The CDR3 consists of 15 residues. CDR3 DNA: TGTGCCACCAGCAGAGGGGGACAGGGGTCCTACGAGCAGTACTTC. It translates to CATSRGGQGSYEQYF.

This chain uses TRBV7-9 with TRBJ1-1; a weak D match, TRBD1 (6 bases). Germline CDR1 is SEHNR and CDR2 is FQNEAQ (reference sequence). Trimming removed 8 bases at V and 3 bases at J, with 16 bases between. The CDR3 loop spans 14 amino acids. CDR3 coding DNA: TGTGCCAGCCAAAGGGATGGGGGCTACACTGAAGCTTTCTTT. Protein: CASQRDGGYTEAFF.

J is TRBJ2-1 and V is TRBV27, with 10 bases fitting TRBD2. The CDR3 length is 15 residues. The V segment lost 6 bases and the J segment 5 bases; nucleotides outside the gene matches: 7. Germline V gives CDR1 MNHEY, CDR2 SMNVEV (reference sequence). This CDR3 is CASSFRTSGNNEQFF. DNA for the CDR3: TGTGCCAGCAGCTTTCGGACTAGCGGTAACAATGAGCAGTTCTTC.

The rearrangement joins TRBV27 to TRBJ2-3, with TRBD1 identical over 8 bases. Germline assignment: CDR1 MNHEY and CDR2 SMNVEV (reference sequence). The length of the CDR3 is 13 residues. V lost 9 bases to trimming and J lost 6 bases; unmatched junction nucleotides: 8. DNA for the CDR3: TGTGCCAGACCCTGGGCAGGGGGCGATACGCAGTATTTT. It translates to CARPWAGGDTQYF.

About this clone itself: A clone one base away is much larger, so this may be a read error. V is TRBV7-6 and J is TRBJ2-3; D uncertain. V lost 3 bases, J lost 2 bases, and 3 bases lay in between. In germline, CDR1 is SGHVS, CDR2 FNYEAQ. This CDR3 is built from 12 residues. CDR3: CASSFLTDTQYF. The CDR3 DNA sequence: TGTGCCAGCAGCTTCCTCACAGATACGCAGTATTTT.

Regarding this clone: Distinct nucleotide sequences in the sample also encode this CDR3. The chain is built from TRBV6-5 and TRBJ2-2; possibly TRBD2 for D (5 bases). Germline loops: CDR1 MNHEY, CDR2 SVGAGI. Between the trimmed V and J ends, which lost 6 bases and 4 bases, there was a span of 9 bases. The CDR3 is 13 residues long. The CDR3 reads CASRAGGTGELFF. CDR3 bases: TGTGCCAGCAGAGCAGGAGGCACCGGGGAGCTGTTTTTT.

This clone was seen a few times. The genes are TRBV7-8 and TRBJ1-3, with D possibly TRBD1 on 6 matching bases. Trimming shortened V by 5 bases and J by 4 bases, and 12 bases separated the two germline ends. Germline V gives CDR1 SGHVS, CDR2 FQNEAQ. The CDR3 consists of 14 residues. The CDR3 here is CASSPQGRGNTIYF. The CDR3, as DNA: TGTGCCAGCAGCCCCCAGGGGCGGGGAAACACCATATATTTT. Full variable domain (remainder filled in from reference TRBV7-8 and TRBJ1-3): GAGVSQSPRYKVAKRGQDVALRCDPISGHVSLFWYQQALGQGPEFLTYFQNEAQLDKSGLPSDRFFAERPEGSVSTLKIQRTQQEDSAVYLCASSPQGRGNTIYFGEGSWLTVV.

CDR3 sequence: CASSPDSGTGFNSPLHF. The CDR3 bases are TGTGCCAGTAGTCCTGACTCCGGGACAGGATTTAATTCACCCCTCCACTTT. The chain links TRBV19 to TRBJ1-6, with 8 bases identical to TRBD1. Germline-derived CDR1 and CDR2 are LNHDA and SQIVND (reference sequence). V shed 5 bases, J shed 6 bases, and the junction held 12 bases outside the gene matches. This CDR3 is 17 amino acids long.

This chain links TRBV10-3 with TRBJ2-7; 9 bases match TRBD2. The CDR3 loop spans 14 amino acids. J lost 4 bases, V lost 6 bases, and 7 bases had no gene match. The germline V gene encodes CDR1 ENHRY and CDR2 SYGVKD. Here the CDR3 DNA reads TGTGCCATCAGGGCGGGGGGGCCTTCATACGAGCAGTACTTC. This translates into CAIRAGGPSYEQYF.

The V gene is TRBV6-6, the J gene TRBJ1-6, with unresolved D. The CDR3 totals 13 residues. Germline CDR1 MNHNY, CDR2 SVGAGI (reference sequence). V was cut by 7 bases and J by 10 bases, with 14 bases left in between. For the CDR3, the DNA is TGTGCCAGCAACTTTTCCCCTTCCTCACCCCTCCACTTT. Amino acids: CASNFSPSSPLHF.

In the case of this clone: A junction boundary mismatches the germline segment, possibly from a read error. V gene TRBV13 combines with J gene TRBJ2-7, with 7 bases fitting TRBD1. Germline-derived CDR1 and CDR2 are PRHDT and FYEKMQ (reference sequence). The CDR3 has 14 residues. The CDR3 sequence: CASSLGGQPYEQYF. For the CDR3, the DNA is TGTGCCAGCAGCCTAGGGGGACAGCCTTACGAGCAGTACTTC.

The J gene is TRBJ1-4, the V gene TRBV2; a possible D gene is TRBD1 (6 bases). This CDR3 is 15 amino acids long. V gave up 3 bases and J gave up 0 bases, with 8 bases separating them. Germline CDR1 reads SNHLY; CDR2 reads FYNNEI. The CDR3 nucleotides read TGTGCCAGCAGTGAGGACAGAACAACTAATGAAAAACTGTTTTTT. This sequence encodes CASSEDRTTNEKLFF.

This clone was observed once. The rearrangement links TRBV28 to TRBJ1-6, with a weak D call TRBD1 (5 bases). CDR1 and CDR2 (germline): MDHEN, SYDVKM. V lost 3 bases and J 7 bases, leaving 10 bases between the germline ends. The CDR3 is 14 residues long. The CDR3 DNA reads as TGTGCCAGCAGTTTGGGGGGTGAAAATTCACCCCTCCACTTT. This encodes CASSLGGENSPLHF.

The V and J genes are TRBV2 and TRBJ2-3; the match to TRBD2 covers 10 bases. CDR3 length: 14 residues. V shed 6 bases, J shed 5 bases, and the junction held 5 bases outside the gene matches. Germline V lookup: CDR1 SNHLY, CDR2 FYNNEI. CDR3 nucleotide sequence: TGTGCCAGCAGAACAGCGGGGGGGCTAGATACGCAGTATTTT. Encoded protein: CASRTAGGLDTQYF. The full variable domain, with the rest looked up from reference TRBV2 and TRBJ2-3, is EPEVTQTPSHQVTQMGQEVILRCVPISNHLYFYWYRQILGQKVEFLVSFYNNEISEKSEIFDDQFSVERPDGSNFTLKIRSTKLEDSAMYFCASRTAGGLDTQYFGPGTRLTVL.

This chain joins TRBV15 and TRBJ2-7; TRBD1 is a possible D gene (5 bases). The CDR3 sequence is 14 residues long. CDR1 and CDR2 from the germline V gene are LNHNV and YYDKDF (reference sequence). V lost 4 bases to trimming and J lost 1 base, with 11 bases between them. The CDR3 loop is CATSTSTVSYEQYF. CDR3 bases: TGTGCCACCAGCACTTCGACAGTATCCTACGAGCAGTACTTC.

V is TRBV5-1 and J is TRBJ2-3; D is ambiguous. The V end was cut by 0 bases, the J end by 0 bases, with 8 bases between. This CDR3 has 15 residues. Germline-derived CDR1 and CDR2 are SGHRS and YFSETQ. The CDR3 DNA reads TGCGCCAGCAGCTTGGGGCAGGAAAGCACAGATACGCAGTATTTT. This gives the protein CASSLGQESTDTQYF. Supplemented by reference TRBV5-1 and TRBJ2-3, the full variable domain reads KAGVTQTPRYLIKTRGQQVTLSCSPISGHRSVSWYQQTPGQGLQFLFEYFSETQRNKGNFPGRFSGRQFSNSRSEMNVSTLELGDSALYLCASSLGQESTDTQYFGPGTRLTVL.

On this clone: Sequence at one end of the junction differs from germline and may be a read error. The chain uses TRBV4-2 and TRBJ1-2; weak D call: TRBD1 (6 bases). The germline CDR1 and CDR2 sequences are LGHNA and YNFKEQ. The CDR3 has 14 residues. DNA for the CDR3: TGTGCCAGCAGCCCCGCGGCAGGGGTAGATGGCTACACCTTT. Protein product: CASSPAAGVDGYTF.

The CDR3: CASSGPGGRFSYEQYF. The DNA for the CDR3 is TGTGCCAGCAGCGGTCCGGGGGGGCGATTCTCCTACGAGCAGTACTTC. The chain couples TRBV11-2 to TRBJ2-7; 8 positions agree with TRBD2. The CDR3 contains 16 residues. V lost 5 bases to trimming and J lost 0 bases; unmatched junction nucleotides: 9. Per the germline V gene, CDR1 is SGHAT and CDR2 is FQNNGV.

The V call is TRBV6-1, the J call TRBJ1-4; no clear D. This CDR3 is built from 14 residues. The V and J ends lost 3 bases and 0 bases respectively, with 5 bases between them. Germline lookup yields CDR1 MNHNS and CDR2 SASEGT. CDR3 sequence reads: CASSESPTNEKLFF. DNA of the CDR3: TGTGCCAGCAGTGAGAGTCCAACTAATGAAAAACTGTTTTTT.

This sequence joins TRBV4-2 and TRBJ2-6; D gene ambiguous. The germline CDR1 and CDR2 sequences are LGHNA and YNFKEQ. V lost 2 bases, J lost 0 bases, and 20 bases lay in between. The CDR3 consists of 20 residues. The CDR3 spells CASSQRPSQASFSGANVLTF. For the CDR3, the DNA is TGTGCCAGCAGCCAACGGCCCTCGCAGGCCAGTTTCTCTGGGGCCAACGTCCTGACTTTC.

V and J are TRBV5-4 and TRBJ1-1; D perhaps matches TRBD1 (6 bases). The CDR3 consists of 15 residues. Deletions cut 2 bases from V and 1 base from J, with 12 bases between. Per the germline V gene, CDR1 is SGHNT and CDR2 is YYREEE (reference sequence). The CDR3 sequence is CASSFAGTQNTEAFF. Written as DNA, the CDR3 is TGTGCCAGCAGCTTTGCCGGGACACAGAACACTGAAGCTTTCTTT.